Shown below are 15 T cell receptor beta chains from a single sample sequenced in a study of blood T cell repertoires in COVID-19. This table comes from immunoSEQ multiplex PCR, and its TCRdb copy is limited to in-frame clones, with some not included. The profile covers 80,000 to 95,000 clones, with around 85% appearing a single time and about a sixth taken by the ten largest. Sequencing was carried out using peripheral blood. All receptors derive from a woman older than 75 with active or convalescent COVID-19.

The V and J genes are TRBV18 and TRBJ1-1; 7 bases agree with TRBD1. After removal of 4 bases from V and 1 base from J, the junction contained 9 bases not matched to a gene. The CDR3 is made up of 16 amino acids. Germline values: CDR1 KGHSH, CDR2 LQKENI. CDR3 sequence reads: CASSLLPWTGNTEAFF. DNA for the CDR3: TGTGCCAGCTCACTACTACCTTGGACAGGGAACACTGAAGCTTTCTTT. Using reference TRBV18 and TRBJ1-1 for the parts outside the CDR3, the full variable domain is NAGVMQNPRHLVRRRGQEARLRCSPMKGHSHVYWYRQLPEEGLKFMVYLQKENIIDESGMPKERFSAEFPKEGPSILRIQQVVRGDSAAYFCASSLLPWTGNTEAFFGQGTRLTVV.

This rearrangement joins TRBV4-3 to TRBJ1-1, with D unclear. Trimming removed 0 bases from V and 2 bases from J, with 13 bases in between. Germline V gives CDR1 LGHNA, CDR2 YSLEER. The CDR3 is 16 residues long. The CDR3 spells CASSQERVAENTEAFF. The CDR3 coding sequence is TGCGCCAGCAGCCAAGAGAGGGTGGCAGAAAACACTGAAGCTTTCTTT.

V and J are TRBV18 and TRBJ2-5; no clear D gene. There are 13 residues in the CDR3. Trimming removed 3 bases from V and 2 bases from J, with 7 bases in between. Germline CDR1 and CDR2: KGHSH and LQKENI. CDR3 coding DNA: TGTGCCAGCTCACCCTCTATGCAAGAGACCCAGTACTTC. As protein: CASSPSMQETQYF.

CDR3 region: CASSLQGQGSTYGYTF. The CDR3 DNA is TGTGCCAGCAGCCTCCAGGGACAGGGATCCACCTATGGCTACACCTTC. The chain has TRBV7-2 and TRBJ1-2, with 9 nucleotides matching TRBD1. The CDR3 totals 16 residues. V shed 5 bases and J 4 bases; nucleotides not matched to a gene: 11. Germline assignment: CDR1 SGHTA and CDR2 FQGNSA.

The chain has TRBV5-4 and TRBJ2-3; TRBD2 matches at 13 bases. Per the germline V gene, CDR1 is SGHNT and CDR2 is YYREEE (reference sequence). J was trimmed by 6 bases and V by 9 bases; bases with no gene match: 7. The CDR3 sequence is 14 residues long. The chain's CDR3 is CATQTSGGPDTQYF. CDR3 nucleotide sequence: TGTGCCACACAGACTAGCGGGGGGCCGGATACGCAGTATTTT.

This clone was observed once. The gene calls are TRBV10-3 and TRBJ2-2, with TRBD2 matching over 10 bases. Trimming took 5 bases from V and 11 from J; bases not matched to a gene: 8. From germline, CDR1 is ENHRY and CDR2 SYGVKD. This CDR3 spans 14 amino acids. The CDR3 reads CAISSGLAIGELFF. The DNA for the CDR3 is TGTGCCATCAGTTCGGGACTAGCGATTGGAGAGCTGTTTTTT.

The V gene is TRBV19, the J gene TRBJ2-1; 7 bases match TRBD2. The germline V gene encodes CDR1 LNHDA and CDR2 SQIVND (reference sequence). V gave up 6 bases and J gave up 5 bases; unmatched junction bases: 10. CDR3 length: 15 residues. The CDR3 sequence is CASRLTGLPNNEQFF. The CDR3 DNA reads TGTGCCAGTAGACTTACGGGACTACCTAACAATGAGCAGTTCTTC. Drawing the rest from reference TRBV19 and TRBJ2-1, the complete variable domain is DGGITQSPKYLFRKEGQNVTLSCEQNLNHDAMYWYRQDPGQGLRLIYYSQIVNDFQKGDIAEGYSVSREKKESFPLTVTSAQKNPTAFYLCASRLTGLPNNEQFFGPGTRLTVL.

CDR3 in DNA: TGTGCCAGCAGAGAGCGAGGGGGCACTGAAGCTTTCTTT. Protein: CASRERGGTEAFF. The chain joins TRBV27 to TRBJ1-1; perhaps TRBD1 as D (6 bases). CDR3 length equals 13 residues. Trimming took off 6 bases at V and 4 bases at J, with 12 bases between the two ends. From germline, CDR1 is MNHEY and CDR2 SMNVEV (reference sequence).

V gene TRBV30 combines with J gene TRBJ1-3; D is undetermined. Trimming removed 4 bases from V and 5 bases from J, with 21 bases in between. CDR1 GTSNPN and CDR2 SVGIG come from the germline V gene (reference sequence). The CDR3 loop spans 16 amino acids. CDR3 sequence: CAWTRRLGRTRNTIYF. CDR3 nucleotides: TGTGCCTGGACCCGTCGACTCGGCAGAACCAGAAACACCATATATTTT.

The count of this clone is one. This chain connects TRBV6-5 to TRBJ1-4; no firm D call. Germline values: CDR1 MNHEY, CDR2 SVGAGI. The CDR3 loop spans 13 amino acids. Trimming removed 7 bases from V and 6 bases from J, with 12 bases in between. The CDR3 here is CASTIVSDEKLFF. The CDR3 region has the DNA TGTGCCAGCACTATTGTCTCGGATGAAAAACTGTTTTTT.

The V and J genes are TRBV7-8 and TRBJ1-1; 9 bases are shared with TRBD1. The germline V gene has CDR1 SGHVS and CDR2 FQNEAQ. Trimming removed 2 bases from V and 2 bases from J; junction bases left unmatched: 3. The CDR3 runs 15 residues. In nucleotides, the CDR3 is TGTGCCAGCAGCTTATGGACAGGGGCAAACACTGAAGCTTTCTTT. Amino acids: CASSLWTGANTEAFF.

V is TRBV15 and J is TRBJ2-5; D is unclear. Trimming pared 0 bases from V and 2 bases from J, leaving 10 bases between. This CDR3 contains 15 residues. Germline V lookup: CDR1 LNHNV, CDR2 YYDKDF (reference sequence). CDR3 nucleotides: TGTGCCACCAGCAGAGATCCCCAACAACAAGAGACCCAGTACTTC. The encoded protein is CATSRDPQQQETQYF.

V and J are TRBV6-5 and TRBJ1-3; unclear D gene. Germline lookup yields CDR1 MNHEY and CDR2 SVGAGI. With 7 bases removed from V and 7 bases from J, the gap between germline ends came to 11 bases. CDR3 length equals 12 residues. This chain's CDR3 is CASTSRRNTIYF. CDR3 nucleotide sequence: TGTGCCAGCACTAGCCGCCGGAACACCATATATTTT.

This sequence joins TRBV6-2 or TRBV6-3 and TRBJ1-1; D possibly corresponds to TRBD1 (5 bases). The CDR3 sequence is 13 residues long. Germline-derived CDR1 and CDR2 are MNHEY and SVGEGT. The germline V and J ends were trimmed by 5 bases and 7 bases, with 14 bases remaining between them. This CDR3 is CASSLGQGGEAFF. The CDR3 DNA reads as TGTGCCAGCAGTCTAGGCCAGGGAGGTGAAGCTTTCTTT.

The chain joins TRBV2 to TRBJ1-2, with TRBD1 matching over 8 bases. Germline CDR1 and CDR2: SNHLY and FYNNEI. This CDR3 has 14 amino acids. Unmatched junction bases numbered 7, after V lost 6 bases and J lost 4 bases. The CDR3 protein is CASRDTGGLYGYTF. The CDR3 bases are TGTGCCAGCAGGGATACAGGGGGACTCTATGGCTACACCTTC. The full variable domain, in which reference TRBV2 and TRBJ1-2 provide the parts outside the CDR3, is EPEVTQTPSHQVTQMGQEVILRCVPISNHLYFYWYRQILGQKVEFLVSFYNNEISEKSEIFDDQFSVERPDGSNFTLKIRSTKLEDSAMYFCASRDTGGLYGYTFGSGTRLTVV.